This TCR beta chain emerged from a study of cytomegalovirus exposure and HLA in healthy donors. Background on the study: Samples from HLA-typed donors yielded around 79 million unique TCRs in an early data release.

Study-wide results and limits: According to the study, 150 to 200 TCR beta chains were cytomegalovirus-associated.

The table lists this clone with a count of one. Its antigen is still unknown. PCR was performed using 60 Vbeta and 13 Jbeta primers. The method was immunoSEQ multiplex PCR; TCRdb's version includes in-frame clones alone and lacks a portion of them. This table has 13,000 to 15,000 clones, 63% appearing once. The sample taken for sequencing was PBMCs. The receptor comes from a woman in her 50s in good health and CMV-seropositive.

CDR3: CASSRDTVNYGYTF. In DNA, the CDR3 is TGCGCCAGCAGCCGTGATACAGTAAACTATGGCTACACCTTC. The chain carries TRBV5-1 and TRBJ1-2; D is ambiguous. V gave up 4 bases and J gave up 2 bases, with 12 bases separating them. There are 14 residues in the CDR3. Germline CDR1 is SGHRS and CDR2 is YFSETQ. Supplemented by reference TRBV5-1 and TRBJ1-2, the full variable domain reads KAGVTQTPRYLIKTRGQQVTLSCSPISGHRSVSWYQQTPGQGLQFLFEYFSETQRNKGNFPGRFSGRQFSNSRSEMNVSTLELGDSALYLCASSRDTVNYGYTFGSGTRLTVV.